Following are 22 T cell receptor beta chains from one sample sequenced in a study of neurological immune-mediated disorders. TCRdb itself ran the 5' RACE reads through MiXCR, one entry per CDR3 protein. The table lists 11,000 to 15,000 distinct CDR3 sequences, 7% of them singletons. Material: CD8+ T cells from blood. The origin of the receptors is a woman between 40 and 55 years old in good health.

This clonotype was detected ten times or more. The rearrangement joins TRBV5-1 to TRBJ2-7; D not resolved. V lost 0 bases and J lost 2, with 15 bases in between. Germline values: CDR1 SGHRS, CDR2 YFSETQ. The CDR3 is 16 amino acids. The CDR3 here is CASSLDSLGRTYEQYF. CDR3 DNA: TGCGCCAGCAGCTTGGATTCCCTCGGCAGAACCTACGAGCAGTACTTC.

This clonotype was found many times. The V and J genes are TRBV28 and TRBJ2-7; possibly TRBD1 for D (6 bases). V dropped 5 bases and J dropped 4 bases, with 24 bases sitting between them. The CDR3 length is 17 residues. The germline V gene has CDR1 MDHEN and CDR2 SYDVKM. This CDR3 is CASSPMGEGVWIYEQYF. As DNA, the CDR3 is TGTGCCAGCAGTCCCATGGGAGAGGGGGTTTGGATATACGAGCAGTACTTC.

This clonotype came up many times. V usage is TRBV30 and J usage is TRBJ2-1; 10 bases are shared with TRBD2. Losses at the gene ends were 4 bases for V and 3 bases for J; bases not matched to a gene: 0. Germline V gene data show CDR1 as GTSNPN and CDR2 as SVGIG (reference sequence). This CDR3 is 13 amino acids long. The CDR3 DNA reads TGTGCCTGGACTAGCGGGGGCTACAATGAGCAGTTCTTC. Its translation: CAWTSGGYNEQFF.

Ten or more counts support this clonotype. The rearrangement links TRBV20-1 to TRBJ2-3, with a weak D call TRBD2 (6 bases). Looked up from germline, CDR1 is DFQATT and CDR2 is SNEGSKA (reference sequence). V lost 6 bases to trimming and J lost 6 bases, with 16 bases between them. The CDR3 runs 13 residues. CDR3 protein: CSARDFLGDTQYF. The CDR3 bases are TGCAGTGCAAGGGACTTTCTCGGGGATACGCAGTATTTT.

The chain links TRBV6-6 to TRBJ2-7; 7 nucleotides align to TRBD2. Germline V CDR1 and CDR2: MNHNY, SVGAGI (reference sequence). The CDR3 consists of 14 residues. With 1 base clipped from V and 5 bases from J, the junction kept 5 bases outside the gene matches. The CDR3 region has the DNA TGTGCCAGCAGTTACTGGGGGGGAGTGGACGAGCAGTACTTC. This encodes CASSYWGGVDEQYF.

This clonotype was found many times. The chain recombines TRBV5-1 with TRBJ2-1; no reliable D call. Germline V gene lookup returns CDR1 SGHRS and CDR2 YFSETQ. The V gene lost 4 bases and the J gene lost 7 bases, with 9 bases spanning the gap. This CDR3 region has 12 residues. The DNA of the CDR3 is TGCGCCAGCAGCCCAAAGGGAAATGAGCAGTTCTTC. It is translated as CASSPKGNEQFF.

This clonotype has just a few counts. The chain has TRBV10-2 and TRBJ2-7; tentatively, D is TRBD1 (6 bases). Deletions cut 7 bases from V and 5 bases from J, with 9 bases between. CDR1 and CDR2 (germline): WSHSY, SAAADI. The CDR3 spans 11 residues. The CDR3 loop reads CASTDSNEQYF. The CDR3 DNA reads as TGCGCCAGCACGGACAGCAACGAGCAGTACTTC.

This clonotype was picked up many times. CDR3 sequence: CASRRQGGLDEQFF. CDR3 in DNA: TGTGCCAGCAGACGACAGGGGGGTTTGGATGAGCAGTTCTTC. The chain employs TRBV27 and TRBJ2-1; 9 bases line up with TRBD1. CDR3 length equals 14 residues. V trimming: 6 bases; J trimming: 8 bases; junction bases outside the gene matches: 8. Germline V gene sequence: CDR1 MNHEY, CDR2 SMNVEV (reference sequence).

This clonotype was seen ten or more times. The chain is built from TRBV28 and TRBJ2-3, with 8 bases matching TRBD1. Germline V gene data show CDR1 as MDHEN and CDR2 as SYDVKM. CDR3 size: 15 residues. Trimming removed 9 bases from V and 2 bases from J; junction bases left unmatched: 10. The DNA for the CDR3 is TGTGCCAGTCACAGGACAGGGCCCCTCACAGATACGCAGTATTTT. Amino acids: CASHRTGPLTDTQYF.

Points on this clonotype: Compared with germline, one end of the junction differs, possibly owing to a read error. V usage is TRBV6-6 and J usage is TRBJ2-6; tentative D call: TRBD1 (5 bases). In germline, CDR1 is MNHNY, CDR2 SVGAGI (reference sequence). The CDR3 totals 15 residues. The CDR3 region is CASSERVSGANVLTF. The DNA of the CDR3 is TGTGCCAGCAGTGAAAGGGTCTCTGGGGCCAACGTCCTTACTTTC.

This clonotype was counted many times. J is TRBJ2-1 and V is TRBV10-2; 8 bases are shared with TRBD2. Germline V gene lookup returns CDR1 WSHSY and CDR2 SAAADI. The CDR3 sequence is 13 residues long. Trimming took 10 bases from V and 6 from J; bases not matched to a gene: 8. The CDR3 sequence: CAIGLARGNEQFF. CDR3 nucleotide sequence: TGCGCCATCGGACTAGCCCGCGGCAATGAGCAGTTCTTC.

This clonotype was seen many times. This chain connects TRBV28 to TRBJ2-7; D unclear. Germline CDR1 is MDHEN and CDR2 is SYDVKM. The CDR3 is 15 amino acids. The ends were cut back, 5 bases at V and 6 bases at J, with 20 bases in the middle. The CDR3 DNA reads TGTGCCAGCAGTCCACCTGGGAACCTCAGGCCCGAGCAGTACTTC. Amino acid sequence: CASSPPGNLRPEQYF.

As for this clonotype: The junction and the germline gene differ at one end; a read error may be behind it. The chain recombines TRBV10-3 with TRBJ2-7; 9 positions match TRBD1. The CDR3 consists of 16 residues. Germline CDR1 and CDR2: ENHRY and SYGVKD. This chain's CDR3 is CAIIEPRTGAAYDQYF. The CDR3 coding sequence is TGTGCCATCATTGAGCCACGGACAGGGGCAGCCTACGATCAGTACTTC.

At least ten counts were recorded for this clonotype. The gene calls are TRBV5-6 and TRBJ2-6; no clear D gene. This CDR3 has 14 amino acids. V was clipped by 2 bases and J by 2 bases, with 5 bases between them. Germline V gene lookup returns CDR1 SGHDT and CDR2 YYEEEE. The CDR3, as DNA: TGTGCCAGCAGCTTTGGGACTGGGGCCAACGTCCTGACTTTC. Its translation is CASSFGTGANVLTF.

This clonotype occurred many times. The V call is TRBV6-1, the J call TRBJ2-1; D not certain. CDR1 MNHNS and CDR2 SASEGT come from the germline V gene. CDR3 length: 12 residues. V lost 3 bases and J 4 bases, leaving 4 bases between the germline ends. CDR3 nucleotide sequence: TGTGCCAGCAGTGACGGATACAATGAGCAGTTCTTC. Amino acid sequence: CASSDGYNEQFF.

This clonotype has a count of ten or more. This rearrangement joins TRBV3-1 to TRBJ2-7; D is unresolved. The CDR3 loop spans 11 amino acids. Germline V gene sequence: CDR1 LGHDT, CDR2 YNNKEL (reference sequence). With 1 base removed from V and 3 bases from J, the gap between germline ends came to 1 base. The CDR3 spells CASSQGYEQYF. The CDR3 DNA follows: TGTGCCAGCAGCCAAGGCTACGAGCAGTACTTC.

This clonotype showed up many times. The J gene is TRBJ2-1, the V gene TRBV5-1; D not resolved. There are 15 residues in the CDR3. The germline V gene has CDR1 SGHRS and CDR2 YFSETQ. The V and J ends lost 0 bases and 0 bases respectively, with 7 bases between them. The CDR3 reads CASSLDRPSYNEQFF. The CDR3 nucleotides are TGCGCCAGCAGCTTGGACCGGCCCTCCTACAATGAGCAGTTCTTC.

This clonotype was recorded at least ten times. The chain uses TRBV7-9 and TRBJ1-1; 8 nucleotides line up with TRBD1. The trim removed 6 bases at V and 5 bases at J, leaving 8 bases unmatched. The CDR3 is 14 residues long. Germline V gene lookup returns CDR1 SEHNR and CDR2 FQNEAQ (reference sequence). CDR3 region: CASSPTGGRTEAFF. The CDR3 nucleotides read TGTGCCAGCAGTCCCACAGGGGGGAGAACTGAAGCTTTCTTT.

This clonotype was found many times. CDR3 coding DNA: TGTGCCAGCAGTTTAGGGGACAGGAACACTGAAGCTTTCTTT. Protein sequence: CASSLGDRNTEAFF. The chain joins TRBV12-3 or TRBV12-4 to TRBJ1-1, with TRBD1 matching over 7 bases. CDR3 length: 14 residues. Trimming at V came to 1 base and at J to 1 base, leaving 0 bases not matched to a gene.

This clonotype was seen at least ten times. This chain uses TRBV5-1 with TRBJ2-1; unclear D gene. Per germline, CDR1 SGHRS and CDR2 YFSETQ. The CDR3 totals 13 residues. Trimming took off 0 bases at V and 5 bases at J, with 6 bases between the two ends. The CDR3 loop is CASSLEAHNEQFF. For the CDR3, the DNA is TGCGCCAGCAGCTTGGAGGCGCACAATGAGCAGTTCTTC.

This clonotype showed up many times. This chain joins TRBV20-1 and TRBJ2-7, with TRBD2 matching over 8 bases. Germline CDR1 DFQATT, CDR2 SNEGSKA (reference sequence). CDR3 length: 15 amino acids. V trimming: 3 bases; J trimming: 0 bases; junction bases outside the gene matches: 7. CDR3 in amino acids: CSARTPREVSYEQYF. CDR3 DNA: TGCAGTGCTAGGACTCCGCGGGAGGTCTCCTACGAGCAGTACTTC.

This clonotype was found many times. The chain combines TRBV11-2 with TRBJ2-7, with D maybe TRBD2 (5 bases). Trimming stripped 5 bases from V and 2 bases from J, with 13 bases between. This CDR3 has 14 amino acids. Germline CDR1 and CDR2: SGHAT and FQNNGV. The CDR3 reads CASSHGIGTYEQYF. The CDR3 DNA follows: TGTGCCAGCAGCCACGGGATAGGGACCTACGAGCAGTACTTC.